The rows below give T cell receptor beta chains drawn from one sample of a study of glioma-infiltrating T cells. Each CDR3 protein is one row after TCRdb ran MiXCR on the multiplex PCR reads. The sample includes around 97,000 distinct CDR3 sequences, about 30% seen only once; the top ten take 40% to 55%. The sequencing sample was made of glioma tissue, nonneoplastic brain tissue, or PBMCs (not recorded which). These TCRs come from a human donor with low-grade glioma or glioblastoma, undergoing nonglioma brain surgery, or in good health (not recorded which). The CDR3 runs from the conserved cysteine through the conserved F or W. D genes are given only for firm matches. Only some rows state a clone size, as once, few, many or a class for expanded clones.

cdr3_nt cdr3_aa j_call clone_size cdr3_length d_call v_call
TGTGCCAGCAGTCCACGAAACCCGGGCTATAATTCACCCCTCCACTTT CASSPRNPGYNSPLHF TRBJ1-6 many 16 . TRBV27
TGTGCCAGCAGTGGGGGACAGAATCAGCCCCAGCATTTT CASSGGQNQPQHF TRBJ1-5 many 13 TRBD1 TRBV2
TGCAGCGTCCCATCGGGGACACAAGATGGCTACACCTTC CSVPSGTQDGYTF TRBJ1-2 few 13 . TRBV29-1
TGTGCCAGCAGCTTAAAGATTGAAGCTTTCTTT CASSLKIEAFF TRBJ1-1 many 11 . TRBV7-2
TGTGCCAGCAATTATAACTATGAAGCTTTCTTT CASNYNYEAFF TRBJ1-1 many 11 . TRBV6-1
TGTGCCAGTAGTATAGATCTGGATAGCAATCAGCCCCAGCATTTT CASSIDLDSNQPQHF TRBJ1-5 many 15 . TRBV19
TGCAGTGCTAGAGACAGTTCGGGACCTTACGAGCAGTACTTC CSARDSSGPYEQYF TRBJ2-7 many 14 . TRBV20-1
TGTGCCAGCAGTTACTCGACCAGTAGCTCCTACGAGCAGTACTTC CASSYSTSSSYEQYF TRBJ2-7 many 15 . TRBV6-6
TGCAGTGCTTCCGTCCCAGAAGGGGCCAACGTCCTGACTTTC CSASVPEGANVLTF TRBJ2-6 many 14 . TRBV20-1
TGCAGTGCTAGAGATCACCTTGACTACACCTTC CSARDHLDYTF TRBJ1-2 many 11 . TRBV20-1
TGTGCCAGCAGCTTAGGGCAGGGGACCCAAGAGACCCAGTACTTC CASSLGQGTQETQYF TRBJ2-5 few 15 . TRBV7-6
TGTGCCAGCAGTGGACAGGGGGAAGGCACTGAAGCTTTCTTT CASSGQGEGTEAFF TRBJ1-1 many 14 TRBD1 TRBV2
TGTGCCAGCAGTAACAGGAGGAACACTGAAGCTTTCTTT CASSNRRNTEAFF TRBJ1-1 many 13 . TRBV6-1
TGTGCCAGCAGTGTGTTGGATGGCTACACCTTC CASSVLDGYTF TRBJ1-2 few 11 . TRBV2
TGTGCCAGCAGTTTGGGTTCCGGGACAAGTTATAATTCACCCCTCCACTTT CASSLGSGTSYNSPLHF TRBJ1-6 . 17 . TRBV27
TGTGCCAGCAGTAAGGGACAGGGGGAGTTCTTC CASSKGQGEFF TRBJ2-1 . 11 TRBD1 TRBV12-3/TRBV12-4
TGTGCCAGCAGCCTAGCGGGGGTGAGGGAGCTGTTTTTT CASSLAGVRELFF TRBJ2-2 many 13 TRBD2 TRBV6-1
TGTGCCAGCTCACCAGCACTCTCTGGAAACACCATATATTTT CASSPALSGNTIYF TRBJ1-3 many 14 . TRBV18
TGTGCCAGCAGCAAACGGGACAAAGGAGGAACTGAAGCTTTCTTT CASSKRDKGGTEAFF TRBJ1-1 many 15 . TRBV3-1
TGTGCCAGCAGCCAACTCCGGGACGCACGACTACAAGAGACCCAGTACTTC CASSQLRDARLQETQYF TRBJ2-5 few 17 . TRBV14